The next 27 T cell receptor beta chains were all read from a single sample in a study of shared clonotypes between healthy human individuals. Sequencing was performed with immunoSEQ multiplex PCR; in TCRdb, only in-frame clones are kept and a portion is missing. The sample carries more than 2 million clones, about 95% recorded once. The sequencing input was naive CD4+ T cells sorted from blood. The subset denotes: CD45RA+ positively selected. Receptor source: a man between 18 and 35 years old in good health.

The chain joins TRBV6-1 to TRBJ2-2, with D tentatively TRBD1 or TRBD2 (7 bases each). The CDR3 is 15 residues long. Germline V lookup: CDR1 MNHNS, CDR2 SASEGT. V lost 3 bases to trimming and J lost 5 bases, with 13 bases between them. The CDR3 region has the DNA TGTGCCAGCAGTGAGGGAGGGGGCGCGACCGGGGAGCTGTTTTTT. Its translation: CASSEGGGATGELFF.

The gene calls are TRBV25-1 and TRBJ2-3; 12 bases are shared with TRBD1. J was trimmed by 4 bases and V by 5 bases; bases with no gene match: 7. The germline gives CDR1 MGHDK, CDR2 SYGVNS. CDR3 length: 16 residues. CDR3 sequence reads: CASSQGTGGWADTQYF. The CDR3 DNA follows: TGTGCCAGCAGTCAAGGGACAGGGGGCTGGGCAGATACGCAGTATTTT.

The J gene is TRBJ2-7, the V gene TRBV6-6, with D possibly matching TRBD1 (6 bases). The CDR3 has 14 amino acids. Trimming took 5 bases from V and 3 from J, leaving 14 bases between them. Germline V gene sequence: CDR1 MNHNY, CDR2 SVGAGI (reference sequence). The CDR3 DNA sequence: TGTGCCAGCAGTCCTCGGCAGGGGTACTACGAGCAGTACTTC. It encodes CASSPRQGYYEQYF.

This chain's CDR3 is CAWTSSGNSPLHF. The CDR3 region has the DNA TGTGCCTGGACCAGTTCCGGTAATTCACCCCTCCACTTT. This rearrangement joins TRBV30 to TRBJ1-6; D is undetermined. V was trimmed by 4 bases and J by 6 bases, leaving 10 bases between them. CDR1 is GTSNPN, CDR2 SVGIG, per germline (reference sequence). The CDR3 contains 13 residues.

Only one count was recorded for this clone. This chain uses TRBV18 with TRBJ2-3; D is undetermined. Germline CDR1 and CDR2: KGHSH and LQKENI. Trimming removed 8 bases from V and 4 bases from J, with 16 bases in between. This CDR3 comprises 14 residues. The CDR3 loop is CASRLQSGADTQYF. CDR3 in DNA: TGTGCCAGCCGGCTTCAGTCTGGCGCAGATACGCAGTATTTT.

This chain uses TRBV10-3 with TRBJ2-2; 9 nucleotides match TRBD1. CDR1 is ENHRY and CDR2 is SYGVKD in the germline V gene. After removal of 6 bases from V and 4 bases from J, the junction contained 9 bases not matched to a gene. CDR3 length: 16 amino acids. The CDR3 loop reads CAIRPTGGLGTGELFF. The CDR3 DNA follows: TGTGCCATCAGACCGACAGGGGGTTTGGGCACCGGGGAGCTGTTTTTT.

The V call is TRBV27, the J call TRBJ1-5, with D perhaps TRBD1 (6 bases). This CDR3 is 14 amino acids long. Germline loops: CDR1 MNHEY, CDR2 SMNVEV (reference sequence). V was cut by 2 bases and J by 6 bases, with 11 bases left in between. CDR3 DNA: TGTGCCAGCAGTTTAGACAGGAGGAGTCAGCCCCAGCATTTT. Translating gives CASSLDRRSQPQHF.

The gene calls are TRBV5-6 and TRBJ2-4; D remains ambiguous. Germline V lookup: CDR1 SGHDT, CDR2 YYEEEE. Deletions cut 1 base from V and 1 base from J, with 12 bases between. CDR3 length: 16 amino acids. This CDR3 is CASSLIWAGAKNIQYF. For the CDR3, the DNA is TGTGCCAGCAGCTTGATCTGGGCCGGGGCCAAAAACATTCAGTACTTC. The whole variable domain, filled in from reference TRBV5-6 and TRBJ2-4, reads DAGVTQSPTHLIKTRGQQVTLRCSPKSGHDTVSWYQQALGQGPQFIFQYYEEEERQRGNFPDRFSGHQFPNYSSELNVNALLLGDSALYLCASSLIWAGAKNIQYFGAGTRLSVL.

This clone was seen a few times. The CDR3: CASSQDLTWVTDTQYF. DNA of the CDR3: TGCGCCAGCAGCCAAGACCTAACCTGGGTCACAGATACGCAGTATTTT. The chain links TRBV4-1 to TRBJ2-3, with D hard to call. Trimming removed 0 bases at V and 2 bases at J, with 12 bases between. This CDR3 is 16 amino acids long. Germline V lookup: CDR1 MGHRA, CDR2 YSYEKL.

This rearrangement joins TRBV6-1 to TRBJ1-1, with TRBD1 as a possible D gene (6 bases). This CDR3 spans 13 amino acids. Germline V gene lookup returns CDR1 MNHNS and CDR2 SASEGT. V was cut by 7 bases and J by 0 bases, with 9 bases left in between. The DNA of the CDR3 is TGTGCCAGCAAAGGGGGGATGAACACTGAAGCTTTCTTT. Translation: CASKGGMNTEAFF.

The chain is built from TRBV9 and TRBJ1-4; 8 nucleotides match TRBD1. CDR1 is SGDLS, CDR2 YYNGEE, per germline. V lost 0 bases, J lost 13 bases, and 8 bases stayed unmatched. The CDR3 runs 14 residues. The CDR3 DNA is TGTGCCAGCAGCGTAGCCACAGGGGGAGGTGCACTGTTTTTT. This gives the protein CASSVATGGGALFF.

The chain is built from TRBV25-1 and TRBJ2-3; TRBD2 might be the D (5 bases). Germline V lookup: CDR1 MGHDK, CDR2 SYGVNS. V gave up 7 bases and J gave up 5 bases, with 16 bases separating them. The CDR3 runs to 14 residues. The CDR3 DNA is TGTGCCAGCACGGGAACTAGTTTAAGAGATACGCAGTATTTT. It encodes CASTGTSLRDTQYF.

The chain combines TRBV10-1 with TRBJ1-5, with D perhaps TRBD1 (6 bases). The V and J ends lost 5 bases and 1 base respectively, with 15 bases between them. Per the germline V gene, CDR1 is WNHNN and CDR2 is SYGVQD (reference sequence). The CDR3 runs to 16 residues. The CDR3 here is CASSSGDRGSNQPQHF. In DNA form, the CDR3 reads TGCGCCAGCAGTTCAGGGGATCGGGGGAGCAATCAGCCCCAGCATTTT.

J is TRBJ2-7 and V is TRBV18; TRBD2 might be the D (5 bases). V lost 2 bases, J lost 3 bases, and 5 bases lay in between. The germline V gene encodes CDR1 KGHSH and CDR2 LQKENI. The CDR3 consists of 12 residues. CDR3 in amino acids: CASSPDYYEQYF. CDR3 DNA: TGTGCCAGCTCACCAGACTACTACGAGCAGTACTTC.

Here the CDR3 DNA reads TGTGCCAGCAGCCTACGACTAGCGGGAGGCGAGCAGTACTTC. Residues: CASSLRLAGGEQYF. V and J are TRBV7-9 and TRBJ2-7; TRBD2 matches 13 bases. Per germline, CDR1 SEHNR and CDR2 FQNEAQ (reference sequence). The CDR3 consists of 14 residues. V was clipped by 5 bases and J by 6 bases; unmatched bases: 4.

The chain uses TRBV6-1 and TRBJ1-4, with a tentative D call TRBD1 (5 bases). The CDR3 spans 14 residues. The V gene's germline CDR1 is MNHNS and CDR2 SASEGT. Trimming removed 8 bases at V and 3 bases at J, with 13 bases between. The CDR3 DNA sequence: TGTGCCAGCTCAACAGGCCAGGCTAATGAAAAACTGTTTTTT. This sequence encodes CASSTGQANEKLFF.

Comments on this clone: Additional DNA sequences in this sample encode the identical CDR3. The V gene is TRBV5-1, the J gene TRBJ2-7, with D unresolved. The germline V gene encodes CDR1 SGHRS and CDR2 YFSETQ. This CDR3 is built from 14 residues. V lost 0 bases to trimming and J lost 1 base, with 8 bases between them. CDR3 protein: CASSLEGGSYEQYF. The CDR3 nucleotides are TGCGCCAGCAGCTTGGAGGGCGGTTCCTACGAGCAGTACTTC.

The V gene is TRBV18, the J gene TRBJ2-5; 7 bases match TRBD2. The J segment lost 5 bases and the V segment lost 3 bases, leaving 9 bases of the junction unmatched. The CDR3 length is 15 residues. Germline CDR1 reads KGHSH; CDR2 reads LQKENI. The CDR3 DNA sequence: TGTGCCAGCTCACCGTCGGGCGGGGGTCTTGAGACCCAGTACTTC. Translation gives CASSPSGGGLETQYF.

V gene TRBV28 combines with J gene TRBJ2-6, with 11 positions matching TRBD2. Per the germline V gene, CDR1 is MDHEN and CDR2 is SYDVKM. This CDR3 is 18 amino acids long. The junction had 3 bases not matched to a gene; V was cut back by 2 bases and J by 0 bases. The CDR3: CASSLKLAGVSGANVLTF. For the CDR3, the DNA is TGTGCCAGCAGTTTAAAACTAGCGGGGGTCTCTGGGGCCAACGTCCTGACTTTC. The full variable domain, its missing parts supplied by reference TRBV28 and TRBJ2-6, is DVKVTQSSRYLVKRTGEKVFLECVQDMDHENMFWYRQDPGLGLRLIYFSYDVKMKEKGDIPEGYSVSREKKERFSLILESASTNQTSMYLCASSLKLAGVSGANVLTFGAGSRLTVL.

Comment on this clone: The junction departs from germline at one end; a sequencing error may be responsible. This chain joins TRBV5-1 and TRBJ2-5, with D perhaps matching TRBD1 (6 bases). This CDR3 comprises 15 residues. The germline gives CDR1 SGHRS, CDR2 YFSETQ. This CDR3 is CASSLETGPREPQYF. The DNA of the CDR3 is TGCGCCAGCAGCTTGGAGACAGGACCAAGAGAGCCCCAGTACTTC.

The CDR3 is CAISESASGEKLFF. DNA for the CDR3: TGTGCCATCAGTGAGTCCGCCTCTGGTGAAAAACTGTTTTTT. The V and J genes are TRBV10-3 and TRBJ1-4; D uncertain. The germline V and J ends were trimmed by 0 bases and 7 bases, with 9 bases remaining between them. This CDR3 spans 14 amino acids. Per germline, CDR1 ENHRY and CDR2 SYGVKD.

Details on this clone: The same CDR3 also results from other DNA sequences found in this sample. This rearrangement joins TRBV2 to TRBJ2-6, with TRBD1 identical over 9 bases. Germline-derived CDR1 and CDR2 are SNHLY and FYNNEI. V shed 4 bases, J shed 2 bases, and the junction held 0 bases outside the gene matches. This CDR3 contains 15 residues. CDR3 sequence reads: CASSGDRAGANVLTF. The CDR3 DNA sequence: TGTGCCAGCAGTGGGGACAGGGCTGGGGCCAACGTCCTGACTTTC.

The chain has TRBV10-3 and TRBJ2-3; D is ambiguous. The length of the CDR3 is 14 residues. Germline V gene data show CDR1 as ENHRY and CDR2 as SYGVKD. The ends were cut back, 4 bases at V and 0 bases at J, with 8 bases in the middle. Here the CDR3 DNA reads TGTGCCATCAGTGGGCGAGTTAGCACAGATACGCAGTATTTT. This encodes CAISGRVSTDTQYF.

The genes are TRBV30 and TRBJ2-3; D remains ambiguous. The germline V gene has CDR1 GTSNPN and CDR2 SVGIG (reference sequence). This CDR3 region has 13 residues. Trimming removed 4 bases at V and 6 bases at J, with 14 bases between. The CDR3 is CAWTPGTKDTQYF. CDR3 nucleotides: TGTGCCTGGACCCCCGGAACCAAGGATACGCAGTATTTT.

This clone was seen a single time. Germline is not matched at one junction end, which may reflect a read error. The chain carries TRBV7-9 and TRBJ2-5; D not certain. The CDR3 has 14 amino acids. The germline gives CDR1 SEHNR, CDR2 FQNEAQ (reference sequence). For the CDR3, the DNA is TGTGCCAGCAGCTTAGTGGCGCTCCAAAAGACCCAGTACTTC. It codes for CASSLVALQKTQYF.

V gene TRBV2 combines with J gene TRBJ1-6; no definite D call. V dropped 10 bases and J dropped 10 bases, with 17 bases sitting between them. Germline lookup yields CDR1 SNHLY and CDR2 FYNNEI. This CDR3 has 13 residues. CDR3 protein: CATIASIASPLHF. Here the CDR3 DNA reads TGTGCCACCATAGCTAGCATTGCCTCACCCCTCCACTTT.

J is TRBJ2-1 and V is TRBV7-6; 8 nucleotides match TRBD2. V lost 4 bases to trimming and J lost 0 bases; unmatched junction nucleotides: 5. The CDR3 has 16 amino acids. Per the germline V gene, CDR1 is SGHVS and CDR2 is FNYEAQ. This CDR3 is CASSSTSGSSYNEQFF. CDR3 DNA sequence: TGTGCCAGCAGCTCCACCAGCGGGAGCTCCTACAATGAGCAGTTCTTC.